The rows below give T cell receptor beta chains drawn from one sample of a study of cytomegalovirus exposure and HLA in healthy donors. Produced via immunoSEQ multiplex PCR; TCRdb's table is partial and in-frame only. Here the sample spans 100,000 to 150,000 clones, 85% to 90% being singletons. Sequenced material: PBMCs. Receptors were obtained from a woman aged 18-30 years in good health and CMV-seronegative. CDR3s include the opening cysteine and the closing phenylalanine or tryptophan. Fields, in order: V gene, D gene, J gene, clone size, CDR3 DNA, CDR3 protein. The D gene is left open where the match is weak. Only some rows state a clone size, as once, few, many or a class for expanded clones.

V gene: TRBV18; D gene: .; J gene: TRBJ2-3; clone size: once; CDR3 DNA: TGTGCCAGCTCACCACGTAACACAGATACGCAGTATTTT; CDR3 protein: CASSPRNTDTQYF
V gene: TRBV1; D gene: .; J gene: TRBJ1-2; clone size: .; CDR3 DNA: TGCACCAGCAGCCAAGAGGGGGGGTACACCTTC; CDR3 protein: CTSSQEGGYTF
V gene: TRBV11-2; D gene: TRBD1; J gene: TRBJ2-7; clone size: .; CDR3 DNA: TGTGCCAGCAGCTTAGAGGTGGGACAGGGAGTTTGGGGGGACTCCGAGCAGTACTTC; CDR3 protein: CASSLEVGQGVWGDSEQYF
V gene: TRBV9; D gene: TRBD2; J gene: TRBJ2-7; clone size: .; CDR3 DNA: TGTGCCAGCAGCGTTACTAGCGGGCAATCCTACGAGCAGTACTTC; CDR3 protein: CASSVTSGQSYEQYF
V gene: TRBV5-6; D gene: .; J gene: TRBJ2-1; clone size: .; CDR3 DNA: TGTGCCAGCAGCTTCTCACCCAGCTCCTACAATGAGCAGTTCTTC; CDR3 protein: CASSFSPSSYNEQFF
V gene: TRBV2; D gene: .; J gene: TRBJ1-2; clone size: .; CDR3 DNA: TGTGCCAGCAGTGAAGAGAGGGTCCTCTATGGCTACACCTTC; CDR3 protein: CASSEERVLYGYTF
V gene: TRBV28; D gene: .; J gene: TRBJ1-1; clone size: .; CDR3 DNA: TGTGCCAGCAGTCCCACCAGTAAGAACACTGAAGCTTTCTTT; CDR3 protein: CASSPTSKNTEAFF
V gene: TRBV2; D gene: TRBD2; J gene: TRBJ2-2; clone size: once; CDR3 DNA: TGTGCCAGCAAAGGGGAGGGAGGCACCGGGGAGCTGTTTTTT; CDR3 protein: CASKGEGGTGELFF
V gene: TRBV4-2; D gene: TRBD2; J gene: TRBJ2-7; clone size: .; CDR3 DNA: TGTGCCAGCAGCCCAACGACTAGCGGCTCCTACGAGCAGTACTTC; CDR3 protein: CASSPTTSGSYEQYF
V gene: TRBV4-1; D gene: .; J gene: TRBJ1-1; clone size: .; CDR3 DNA: TGCGCCAGCAGCCGGAATACAGGGCCCACTGAAGCTTTCTTT; CDR3 protein: CASSRNTGPTEAFF
V gene: TRBV20-1; D gene: .; J gene: TRBJ2-7; clone size: once; CDR3 DNA: TGCAGTGCTAGAGTAGACTACGAGCAGTACTTC; CDR3 protein: CSARVDYEQYF
V gene: TRBV6-4; D gene: TRBD2; J gene: TRBJ2-1; clone size: .; CDR3 DNA: TGTGCCAACGTTGAGGCGGGACTAGCGGGGATGAGCTCCTACAATGAGCAGTTCTTC; CDR3 protein: CANVEAGLAGMSSYNEQFF
V gene: TRBV2; D gene: TRBD1; J gene: TRBJ1-1; clone size: once; CDR3 DNA: TGTGCCAGCAGGCTAGGGACAGGGAAAGCTTTCTTT; CDR3 protein: CASRLGTGKAFF
V gene: TRBV19; D gene: .; J gene: TRBJ1-6; clone size: .; CDR3 DNA: TGTGCCAGTAGTGGACACAACACCAATTCACCCCTCCACTTT; CDR3 protein: CASSGHNTNSPLHF
V gene: TRBV10-1; D gene: TRBD1; J gene: TRBJ2-1; clone size: .; CDR3 DNA: TGCGCCAGCAGTGGATACACGGGACAGGGGCGGAATGAGCAGTTCTTC; CDR3 protein: CASSGYTGQGRNEQFF
V gene: TRBV28; D gene: .; J gene: TRBJ1-3; clone size: .; CDR3 DNA: TGTGCCAGCAGACCGCGGGACGTTGGAAACACCATATATTTT; CDR3 protein: CASRPRDVGNTIYF
V gene: TRBV14; D gene: TRBD2; J gene: TRBJ2-1; clone size: .; CDR3 DNA: TGTGCCAGCAGTACCGGACTAGCAGGGTTCTTC; CDR3 protein: CASSTGLAGFF
V gene: TRBV2; D gene: .; J gene: TRBJ2-7; clone size: .; CDR3 DNA: TGTGCCAGCAGTCTAAACGGGGAGGCGGCCCACTTC; CDR3 protein: CASSLNGEAAHF
V gene: TRBV9; D gene: TRBD1; J gene: TRBJ2-5; clone size: .; CDR3 DNA: TGTGCCAGCAGCGTCACCACAGGGGTACAGGGGACCCAGTACTTC; CDR3 protein: CASSVTTGVQGTQYF
V gene: TRBV11-2; D gene: .; J gene: TRBJ1-3; clone size: .; CDR3 DNA: TGTGCCAGCAGCTTAGATCTGCAGGCAGGCCTCTCTGGAAACACCATATATTTT; CDR3 protein: CASSLDLQAGLSGNTIYF
V gene: TRBV5-6; D gene: TRBD1; J gene: TRBJ2-5; clone size: .; CDR3 DNA: TGTGCCAGCAGCACCCCGGGACAGCGATTATTACGGGGGACCCAGTACTTC; CDR3 protein: CASSTPGQRLLRGTQYF
V gene: TRBV7-9; D gene: TRBD2; J gene: TRBJ2-7; clone size: .; CDR3 DNA: TGTGCCAGCAGCTTATCTACTAGCGGAGATTTCGACGAGCAGTACTTC; CDR3 protein: CASSLSTSGDFDEQYF
V gene: TRBV6-6; D gene: TRBD1; J gene: TRBJ1-2; clone size: .; CDR3 DNA: TGTGCCAGCAGTTGGGATGACAGGGAAGACGGCTACACCTTC; CDR3 protein: CASSWDDREDGYTF
V gene: TRBV6-4; D gene: TRBD1; J gene: TRBJ1-5; clone size: .; CDR3 DNA: TGTGCCAGCAGTGACGATGCGACAGGGGGTCAGCCCCAGCATTTT; CDR3 protein: CASSDDATGGQPQHF
V gene: TRBV15; D gene: TRBD1; J gene: TRBJ2-7; clone size: .; CDR3 DNA: TGTGCCACGCCGGGACAGGGGTCCGAGCAGTACTTC; CDR3 protein: CATPGQGSEQYF
V gene: TRBV28; D gene: .; J gene: TRBJ2-1; clone size: .; CDR3 DNA: TGTGCCAGCAGTTTAGAGGTTGCCTACAATGAGCAGTTCTTC; CDR3 protein: CASSLEVAYNEQFF
V gene: TRBV9; D gene: TRBD1; J gene: TRBJ1-1; clone size: .; CDR3 DNA: TGTGCCAGCAGCGCCGAGGGGGACAGTGAAGCTTTCTTT; CDR3 protein: CASSAEGDSEAFF
V gene: TRBV5-4; D gene: TRBD1; J gene: TRBJ1-2; clone size: .; CDR3 DNA: TGTGCCAGCAGCTTCTTTCCGGGACAGGGGGCGCGGGGCTATGGCTACACCTTC; CDR3 protein: CASSFFPGQGARGYGYTF
V gene: TRBV19; D gene: .; J gene: TRBJ1-1; clone size: .; CDR3 DNA: TGTGCCAGTAGTTCCTTTGACTCAGGGGCGTTCACTGAAGCTTTCTTT; CDR3 protein: CASSSFDSGAFTEAFF
V gene: TRBV9; D gene: .; J gene: TRBJ2-7; clone size: .; CDR3 DNA: TGTGCCAGTAGCGTAGGACAGTCCTACGAGCAGTACTTC; CDR3 protein: CASSVGQSYEQYF
V gene: TRBV18; D gene: .; J gene: TRBJ2-2; clone size: .; CDR3 DNA: TGTGCCAGCTCACCAGAGTCCCAGAACACCGGGGAGCTGTTTTTT; CDR3 protein: CASSPESQNTGELFF
V gene: TRBV6-5; D gene: TRBD1; J gene: TRBJ2-5; clone size: .; CDR3 DNA: TGTGCCAGCAGTGGATTGGGACAGCAAGAGACCCAGTACTTC; CDR3 protein: CASSGLGQQETQYF
V gene: TRBV4-1; D gene: .; J gene: TRBJ1-1; clone size: .; CDR3 DNA: TGCGCCAGCAGCCAAGAGGGCCCGAACACTGAAGCTTTCTTT; CDR3 protein: CASSQEGPNTEAFF
V gene: TRBV6-5; D gene: .; J gene: TRBJ1-2; clone size: .; CDR3 DNA: TGTGCCAGCAGTTACTCGACGGGGCGCGGGGATGGCTACACCTTC; CDR3 protein: CASSYSTGRGDGYTF
V gene: TRBV30; D gene: TRBD2; J gene: TRBJ2-1; clone size: .; CDR3 DNA: TGTGCCTGGAGTGTACTAGCGGGAGCGGGTTACAATGAGCAGTTCTTC; CDR3 protein: CAWSVLAGAGYNEQFF
V gene: TRBV9; D gene: TRBD2; J gene: TRBJ2-1; clone size: .; CDR3 DNA: TGTGCCAGCAGCGAAAGGACTAGCGGGGTATACAATGAGCAGTTCTTC; CDR3 protein: CASSERTSGVYNEQFF
V gene: TRBV2; D gene: TRBD2; J gene: TRBJ2-1; clone size: .; CDR3 DNA: TGTGCCAGCACGGTCGGAGGACTAGCGGGAGTTGACAATGAGCAGTTCTTC; CDR3 protein: CASTVGGLAGVDNEQFF